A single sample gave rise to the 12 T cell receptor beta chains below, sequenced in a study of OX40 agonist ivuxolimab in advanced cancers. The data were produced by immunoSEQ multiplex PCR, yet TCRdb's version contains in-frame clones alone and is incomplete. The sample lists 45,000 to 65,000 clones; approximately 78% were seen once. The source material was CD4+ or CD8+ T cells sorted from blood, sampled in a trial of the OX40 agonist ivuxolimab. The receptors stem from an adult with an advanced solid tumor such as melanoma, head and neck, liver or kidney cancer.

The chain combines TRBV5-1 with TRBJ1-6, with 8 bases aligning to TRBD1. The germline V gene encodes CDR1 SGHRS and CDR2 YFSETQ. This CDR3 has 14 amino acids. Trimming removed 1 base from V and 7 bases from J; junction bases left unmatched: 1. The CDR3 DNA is TGCGCCAGCAGCTTGAACAGGGGGAATTCACCCCTCCACTTT. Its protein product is CASSLNRGNSPLHF.

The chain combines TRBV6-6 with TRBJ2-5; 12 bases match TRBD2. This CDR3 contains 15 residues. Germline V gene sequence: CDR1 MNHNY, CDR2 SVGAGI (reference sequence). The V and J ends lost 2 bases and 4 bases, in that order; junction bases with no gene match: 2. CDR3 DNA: TGTGCCAGCAGTTACGGACTAGCGGGGCCAGAGACCCAGTACTTC. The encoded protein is CASSYGLAGPETQYF.

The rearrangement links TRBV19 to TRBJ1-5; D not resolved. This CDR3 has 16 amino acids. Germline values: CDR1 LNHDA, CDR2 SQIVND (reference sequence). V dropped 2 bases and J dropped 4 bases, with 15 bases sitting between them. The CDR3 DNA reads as TGTGCCAGTAGTATACTAGAAAAAGGGCCAAATCAGCCCCAGCATTTT. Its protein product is CASSILEKGPNQPQHF.

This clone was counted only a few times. CDR3 bases: TGTGCCAGCAGTTTTACACCGCCGGGGGAGCAGTACTTC. It codes for CASSFTPPGEQYF. This chain joins TRBV27 and TRBJ2-7, with D maybe TRBD2 (5 bases). CDR1 is MNHEY, CDR2 SMNVEV, per germline (reference sequence). Trimming removed 3 bases from V and 7 bases from J, with 13 bases in between. This CDR3 has 13 amino acids.

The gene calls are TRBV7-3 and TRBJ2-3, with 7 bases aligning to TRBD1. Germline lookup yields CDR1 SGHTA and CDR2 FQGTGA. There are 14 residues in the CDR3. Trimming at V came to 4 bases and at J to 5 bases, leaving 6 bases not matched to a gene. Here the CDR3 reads CASSSGQPLDTQYF. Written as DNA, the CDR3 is TGTGCCAGCAGCTCGGGACAGCCCCTAGATACGCAGTATTTT.

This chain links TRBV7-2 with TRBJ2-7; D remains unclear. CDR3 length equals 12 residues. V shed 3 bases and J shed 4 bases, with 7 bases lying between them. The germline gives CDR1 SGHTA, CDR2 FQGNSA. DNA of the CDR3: TGTGCCAGCAGCTTGGGTTCGTACGAGCAGTACTTC. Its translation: CASSLGSYEQYF.

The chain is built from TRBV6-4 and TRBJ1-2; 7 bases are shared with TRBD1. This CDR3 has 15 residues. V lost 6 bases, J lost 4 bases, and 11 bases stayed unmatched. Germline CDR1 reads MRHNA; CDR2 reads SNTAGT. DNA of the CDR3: TGTGCCAGCAGCCTTGACAGGGAATCGCCCTATGGCTACACCTTC. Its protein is CASSLDRESPYGYTF.

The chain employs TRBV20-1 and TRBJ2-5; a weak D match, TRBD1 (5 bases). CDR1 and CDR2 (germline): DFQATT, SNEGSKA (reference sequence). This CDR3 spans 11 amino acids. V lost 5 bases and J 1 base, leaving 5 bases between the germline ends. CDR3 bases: TGCAGTGCTCAGGGCCAAGAGACCCAGTACTTC. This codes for CSAQGQETQYF.

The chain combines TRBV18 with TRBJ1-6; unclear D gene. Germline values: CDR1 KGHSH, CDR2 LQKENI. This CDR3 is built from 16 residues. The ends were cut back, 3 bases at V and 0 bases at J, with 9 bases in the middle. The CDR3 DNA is TGTGCCAGCTCACCTACGGCTAGCTCCTATAATTCACCCCTCCACTTT. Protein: CASSPTASSYNSPLHF.

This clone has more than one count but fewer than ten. CDR3 in amino acids: CASSVDSNQPQHF. The CDR3 nucleotides are TGTGCCAGCAGCGTCGATAGCAATCAGCCCCAGCATTTT. The chain is built from TRBV5-6 and TRBJ1-5; the D is unclear. This CDR3 is built from 13 residues. Germline V lookup: CDR1 SGHDT, CDR2 YYEEEE. Trimming left V 4 bases short and J 0 bases short, with 5 bases between.

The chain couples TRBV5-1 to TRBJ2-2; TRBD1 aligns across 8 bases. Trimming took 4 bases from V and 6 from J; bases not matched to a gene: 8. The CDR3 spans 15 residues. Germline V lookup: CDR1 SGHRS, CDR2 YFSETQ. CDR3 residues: CASSVGQGLAGELFF. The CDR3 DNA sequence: TGCGCCAGCAGCGTTGGACAGGGTTTGGCCGGGGAGCTGTTTTTT.

The CDR3 spells CASSSDSANYGYTF. The CDR3 region has the DNA TGCGCCAGCAGCTCCGACTCGGCTAACTATGGCTACACCTTC. The chain uses TRBV5-1 and TRBJ1-2; no definite D call. In germline, CDR1 is SGHRS, CDR2 YFSETQ. The CDR3 totals 14 residues. V lost 3 bases and J lost 0, with 9 bases in between.